One and the same sample provided the 23 T cell receptor beta chains below, sequenced in a study of response to subunit inactivated influenza vaccine (dated by TCRdb to 2016 to 2019). To prepare the library, RT-PCR was applied. Sequencing used an Illumina HiSeq 2500. TCRdb trimmed public reads at Q25 via fastp, called clones via MiXCR and kept in-frame beta chains. Each record represents a unique CDR3 protein, reported with the most common genes and DNA among its rows. In all, the sample holds roughly 700,000 distinct CDR3 sequences, and approximately 15% of those were seen once. The ten largest clones add up to around 6.5% of the sample. The material was PBMCs from blood, obtained around 15 days before vaccination. These receptors came from a man in his forties or fifties who received an inactivated influenza vaccine. Donor details come from another sample of the same person, matched by shared clones.

This clonotype appeared once. The chain couples TRBV13 to TRBJ2-3; 12 bases agree with TRBD2. The CDR3 consists of 16 residues. CDR1 is PRHDT and CDR2 is FYEKMQ in the germline V gene (reference sequence). V was pared by 5 bases and J by 4 bases, with 7 bases of the junction left unmatched. The CDR3 bases are TGTGCCAGCAGCACACGACTAGCGGGAGACCCAGATACGCAGTATTTT. Encoded protein: CASSTRLAGDPDTQYF.

This clonotype occurred many times. The rearrangement uses TRBV30 and TRBJ1-2; 9 nucleotides match TRBD1. The CDR3 extends over 12 amino acids. The ends lost 5 bases at V and 8 bases at J; junction bases unmatched: 6. Per germline, CDR1 GTSNPN and CDR2 SVGIG (reference sequence). Written as DNA, the CDR3 is TGTGCCTGGGGACAGGGGTCGGGAGGCTACACCTTC. This codes for CAWGQGSGGYTF.

V and J are TRBV10-3 and TRBJ2-3, with D possibly being TRBD1 or TRBD2 (5 bases each). V gave up 4 bases and J gave up 8 bases, with 13 bases separating them. The CDR3 contains 13 residues. From germline, CDR1 is ENHRY and CDR2 SYGVKD. The CDR3 nucleotides are TGTGCCATCAGTGGGGGACCTACGACTACGCAGTATTTT. Its translation: CAISGGPTTTQYF.

The chain carries TRBV15 and TRBJ1-2, with TRBD1 identical over 10 bases. In germline, CDR1 is LNHNV, CDR2 YYDKDF (reference sequence). V lost 3 bases, J lost 2 bases, and 3 bases stayed unmatched. CDR3 length: 15 amino acids. The CDR3 coding sequence is TGTGCCACCAGCAGCTTGGGACAGGGGAACTATGGCTACACCTTC. It yields the protein CATSSLGQGNYGYTF.

This clonotype has more than one count but fewer than ten. The chain is built from TRBV20-1 and TRBJ1-4; TRBD1 agrees at 7 bases. CDR3 size: 14 residues. Germline CDR1 and CDR2: DFQATT and SNEGSKA (reference sequence). The V segment lost 6 bases and the J segment 6 bases; nucleotides outside the gene matches: 10. In nucleotides, the CDR3 is TGCAGTGCCAAACCGGCAGGGGGAGATGAAAAACTGTTTTTT. Residues: CSAKPAGGDEKLFF.

The rearrangement uses TRBV3-1 and TRBJ1-2, with TRBD1 matching 8 bases. The length of the CDR3 is 12 residues. With 4 bases clipped from V and 10 bases from J, the junction kept 5 bases outside the gene matches. The germline V gene encodes CDR1 LGHDT and CDR2 YNNKEL (reference sequence). Written as DNA, the CDR3 is TGTGCCAGCAGCCTCGGGACAGGCATCTACACCTTC. Encoded protein: CASSLGTGIYTF.

This chain connects TRBV20-1 to TRBJ2-3; a possible D gene is TRBD2 (6 bases). V dropped 6 bases and J dropped 4 bases, with 20 bases sitting between them. Germline V CDR1 and CDR2: DFQATT, SNEGSKA (reference sequence). There are 15 residues in the CDR3. The CDR3 region has the DNA TGCAGTGCCTTATATCCAAGCGGGTACCCAGATACGCAGTATTTT. Amino acid sequence: CSALYPSGYPDTQYF.

This clonotype was recorded a few times. The chain recombines TRBV3-1 with TRBJ1-1, with TRBD1 matching over 8 bases. This CDR3 comprises 14 residues. The trim removed 6 bases at V and 6 bases at J, leaving 9 bases unmatched. Germline CDR1 LGHDT, CDR2 YNNKEL (reference sequence). The CDR3 sequence: CASSTTGGVAEAFF. The DNA for the CDR3 is TGTGCCAGCAGTACCACAGGGGGTGTCGCTGAAGCTTTCTTT. Full variable domain (outside the CDR3, taken from reference TRBV3-1 and TRBJ1-1): DTAVSQTPKYLVTQMGNDKSIKCEQNLGHDTMYWYKQDSKKFLKIMFSYNNKELIINETVPNRFSPKSPDKAHLNLHINSLELGDSAVYFCASSTTGGVAEAFFGQGTRLTVV.

There are many counts of this clonotype. The chain carries TRBV2 and TRBJ1-5; 7 nucleotides agree with TRBD1. The CDR3 is 14 amino acids. Per the germline V gene, CDR1 is SNHLY and CDR2 is FYNNEI. The V gene end was trimmed by 4 bases and the J gene end by 2 bases; junction bases not matched to a gene: 2. The CDR3 loop is CASSGGQRNQPQHF. The CDR3, as DNA: TGTGCCAGCAGTGGGGGACAGCGCAATCAGCCCCAGCATTTT.

This clonotype was seen more than once but under ten times. The V and J genes are TRBV10-2 and TRBJ2-7; D remains unclear. In germline, CDR1 is WSHSY, CDR2 SAAADI. Trimming left V 0 bases short and J 0 bases short, with 9 bases between. The CDR3 covers 15 residues. CDR3 in DNA: TGCGCCAGCAGTGAGTCGAGGTGGGACTCCTACGAGCAGTACTTC. This codes for CASSESRWDSYEQYF.

Many counts were recorded for this clonotype. The chain joins TRBV20-1 to TRBJ1-2, with unresolved D. This CDR3 has 12 amino acids. V gave up 2 bases and J gave up 8 bases, with 12 bases separating them. Per the germline V gene, CDR1 is DFQATT and CDR2 is SNEGSKA (reference sequence). CDR3: CSARSGPEGYTF. The CDR3 DNA reads TGCAGTGCTAGAAGCGGCCCGGAGGGCTACACCTTC.

A word on this clonotype: One end of the junction does not line up with germline, which may come from a read error. The chain joins TRBV7-7 to TRBJ2-1; either TRBD1 or TRBD2 may fit D (5 bases each). CDR3 length: 15 residues. Germline V CDR1 and CDR2: SSHAT, FNYEAQ (reference sequence). The CDR3 loop is CASSFTAEGSDEQFF. CDR3 nucleotides: TGTGCTAGCAGCTTCACAGCAGAGGGGTCGGATGAGCAGTTCTTC.

This clonotype occurred a few times. CDR3 sequence: CASSLDGRTSAQETQYF. The CDR3, as DNA: TGTGCCAGCAGCTTGGACGGCAGGACTAGCGCGCAAGAGACCCAGTACTTC. The chain links TRBV5-5 to TRBJ2-5, with 9 bases aligning to TRBD2. Unmatched junction bases numbered 8, after V lost 0 bases and J lost 2 bases. The CDR3 runs to 17 residues. The germline V gene has CDR1 SGHKS and CDR2 YYEKEE (reference sequence). The full variable domain, with the rest looked up from reference TRBV5-5 and TRBJ2-5, is DAGVTQSPTHLIKTRGQQVTLRCSPISGHKSVSWYQQVLGQGPQFIFQYYEKEERGRGNFPDRFSARQFPNYSSELNVNALLLGDSALYLCASSLDGRTSAQETQYFGPGTRLLVL.

The sample holds a few counts of this clonotype. J is TRBJ2-1 and V is TRBV14, with 7 bases lining up with TRBD1. Germline values: CDR1 SGHDN, CDR2 FVKESK. The J segment lost 12 bases and the V segment lost 4 bases, leaving 9 bases of the junction unmatched. The CDR3 extends over 13 amino acids. CDR3 DNA sequence: TGTGCCAGCAGCCTCGGGACAGAACGCGGGCAGTTCTTC. It is translated as CASSLGTERGQFF.

The genes are TRBV20-1 and TRBJ2-1; TRBD2 matches at 11 bases. V gave up 1 base and J gave up 9 bases; unmatched junction bases: 14. Looked up from germline, CDR1 is DFQATT and CDR2 is SNEGSKA (reference sequence). The CDR3 has 17 residues. The CDR3 loop is CSARGKGLAARGGEQFF. The CDR3 nucleotides are TGCAGTGCTAGAGGCAAGGGACTAGCGGCCCGGGGGGGTGAGCAGTTCTTC.

This clonotype was seen ten or more times. V and J are TRBV5-6 and TRBJ2-3; TRBD2 matches 8 bases. This CDR3 spans 14 amino acids. The germline V gene encodes CDR1 SGHDT and CDR2 YYEEEE. Trimming removed 3 bases from V and 5 bases from J; junction bases left unmatched: 5. CDR3 DNA sequence: TGTGCCAGCAGCTCTGCGGGGGGCATAGATACGCAGTATTTT. It is translated as CASSSAGGIDTQYF.

V and J are TRBV5-1 and TRBJ2-2; 8 bases map to TRBD1. Germline V gene sequence: CDR1 SGHRS, CDR2 YFSETQ. V lost 4 bases to trimming and J lost 3 bases; unmatched junction nucleotides: 8. The CDR3 extends over 16 amino acids. This chain's CDR3 is CASSVSRDRHTGELFF. The CDR3 DNA is TGCGCCAGCAGCGTCTCCCGGGACAGGCACACCGGGGAGCTGTTTTTT.

This clonotype was counted between two and nine times. CDR3 DNA sequence: TGTGCCAGCAGCCCTGGGGCTGGTAACACTGAAGCTTTCTTT. Amino acids: CASSPGAGNTEAFF. The gene calls are TRBV7-2 and TRBJ1-1, with D perhaps matching TRBD1 (5 bases). Looked up from germline, CDR1 is SGHTA and CDR2 is FQGNSA. V was cut by 5 bases and J by 2 bases, with 12 bases left in between. This CDR3 is built from 14 residues. Variable domain in full (rest from reference TRBV7-2 and TRBJ1-1): GAGVSQSPSNKVTEKGKDVELRCDPISGHTALYWYRQSLGQGLEFLIYFQGNSAPDKSGLPSDRFSAERTGGSVSTLTIQRTQQEDSAVYLCASSPGAGNTEAFFGQGTRLTVV.

The sample holds a few counts of this clonotype. The J gene is TRBJ1-1, the V gene TRBV28, with 7 positions matching TRBD1. The CDR3 is 15 residues long. In germline, CDR1 is MDHEN, CDR2 SYDVKM. V lost 8 bases to trimming and J lost 11 bases; unmatched junction nucleotides: 20. DNA for the CDR3: TGTGCCAGCGTGGGACCAGGGGACAGTCGAGGGCGGGCTTTCTTT. Its translation: CASVGPGDSRGRAFF.

This clonotype was seen a few times. V usage is TRBV27 and J usage is TRBJ2-3; 7 positions match TRBD2. The J segment lost 1 base and the V segment lost 1 base, leaving 8 bases of the junction unmatched. The CDR3 sequence is 17 residues long. CDR1 MNHEY and CDR2 SMNVEV come from the germline V gene (reference sequence). The CDR3 DNA sequence: TGTGCCAGCAGTTTATTTGGCGGGGGTCAAGGCACAGATACGCAGTATTTT. Its protein is CASSLFGGGQGTDTQYF.

This clonotype was detected many times. V gene TRBV20-1 combines with J gene TRBJ2-3; TRBD1 or TRBD2 may be the D gene (5 bases each). There are 15 residues in the CDR3. Germline values: CDR1 DFQATT, CDR2 SNEGSKA (reference sequence). V was cut by 6 bases and J by 0 bases, with 16 bases left in between. The CDR3 region is CSAEDIYTSTDTQYF. The CDR3 nucleotides read TGCAGTGCGGAGGACATTTATACTAGCACAGATACGCAGTATTTT.

As concerns this clonotype: At one end, the junction sequence differs from germline, possibly due to a read error. V and J are TRBV13 and TRBJ2-3; 13 positions match TRBD2. CDR3 length: 17 amino acids. CDR1 and CDR2 (germline): PRHDT, FYEKMQ (reference sequence). The CDR3 loop reads CASSLGGTSGRAGTQYF. CDR3 DNA sequence: TGTGCCAGCAGCCTAGGTGGCACTAGCGGGAGGGCCGGTACGCAGTATTTT. Using reference TRBV13 and TRBJ2-3 for the parts outside the CDR3, the full variable domain is AAGVIQSPRHLIKEKRETATLKCYPIPRHDTVYWYQQGPGQDPQFLISFYEKMQSDKGSIPDRFSAQQFSDYHSELNMSSLELGDSALYFCASSLGGTSGRAGTQYFGPGTRLTVL.

The rearrangement uses TRBV28 and TRBJ2-2; D is ambiguous. In germline, CDR1 is MDHEN, CDR2 SYDVKM. The CDR3 covers 14 residues. Trimming removed 1 base from V and 9 bases from J, with 12 bases in between. DNA of the CDR3: TGTGCCAGCAGTTTATCATCCTTCGTGCGGGAGCTGTTTTTT. This translates into CASSLSSFVRELFF.